These T cell receptor beta chains were read from a single sample in a study of identical twins. MiXCR was run by TCRdb on the 5' RACE reads, yielding one entry per CDR3 protein. The sample has 400,000 to 650,000 distinct CDR3 sequences, less than 25% seen once. The same data also contributed to another study, on T cells expressing NK-cell markers.

Sequenced: CD4+ T cells sorted from blood. These receptor sequences come from a young woman in good health. Each CDR3 is given with its conserved first and last residue. The D gene is left open where the match is weak. Where a row states a size, it is once, few, many or the class of an expanded clone; other rows omit it.

many	.	TRBV6-1	TRBJ1-2	CASSEAGTPNYGYTF	TGTGCCAGCAGTGAAGCTGGGACTCCCAACTATGGCTACACCTTC
few	.	TRBV3-1	TRBJ2-7	CASSPLTSIYEQYF	TGTGCCAGCAGCCCGTTGACTAGTATCTACGAGCAGTACTTC
.	.	TRBV20-1	TRBJ2-1	CSAGQNNEIRVGFF	TGCAGTGCTGGCCAAAATAATGAGATTAGGGTGGGGTTCTTC
many	TRBD1	TRBV5-5	TRBJ2-1	CASSPIRGNEQFF	TGTGCCAGCAGTCCCATCAGGGGGAATGAGCAGTTCTTC
.	.	TRBV10-2	TRBJ1-2	CASSEITDGYTF	TGCGCCAGCAGTGAGATAACAGACGGCTACACCTTC
.	.	TRBV9	TRBJ2-2	CASTATGRNTGELFF	TGTGCCAGCACCGCGACGGGGAGGAACACCGGGGAGCTGTTTTTT
once	.	TRBV5-1	TRBJ2-7	CASSLDPAGALEQYF	TGCGCCAGCAGCTTGGACCCGGCGGGGGCCCTCGAGCAGTACTTC
few	TRBD2	TRBV6-2/TRBV6-3	TRBJ2-7	CASRRLAGDTKYF	TGTGCCAGCAGGCGACTAGCGGGCGACACCAAGTACTTC
few	.	TRBV12-3/TRBV12-4	TRBJ1-1	CASSLASGDLTEAFF	TGTGCCAGCAGTTTAGCTTCCGGCGACCTCACTGAAGCTTTCTTT
few	.	TRBV7-2	TRBJ1-4	CASSPVGFFNEKLFF	TGTGCCAGCAGCCCCGTCGGCTTCTTTAATGAAAAACTGTTTTTT
.	.	TRBV7-2	TRBJ1-5	CASSLTPNQPQHF	TGTGCCAGCAGCTTAACCCCTAATCAGCCCCAGCATTTT
.	TRBD2	TRBV20-1	TRBJ2-7	CSVSSGTSDYEQYF	TGCAGTGTTTCTTCCGGGACTAGCGACTACGAGCAGTACTTC
few	TRBD2	TRBV6-2/TRBV6-3	TRBJ2-1	CASRLTSRHNEQFF	TGTGCCAGCAGGTTGACTAGCAGACACAATGAGCAGTTCTTC
.	.	TRBV7-9	TRBJ2-2	CASSGAVVTGELFF	TGTGCCAGCAGCGGTGCCGTGGTCACCGGGGAGCTGTTTTTT
many	.	TRBV7-2	TRBJ2-1	CASSRGAYNEQFF	TGTGCCAGCAGCCGAGGCGCGTACAATGAGCAGTTCTTC
few	TRBD1	TRBV12-3/TRBV12-4	TRBJ2-5	CASSPSRDRALLERGTQYF	TGTGCCAGCAGTCCGTCCCGGGACAGGGCTCTCCTAGAAAGAGGGACCCAGTACTTC
few	TRBD1	TRBV10-2	TRBJ1-2	CASRAQGTSYGYTF	TGCGCCAGCAGAGCACAGGGGACCAGCTATGGCTACACCTTC
.	.	TRBV5-1	TRBJ1-6	CASSPTGASPLHF	TGCGCCAGCAGCCCCACGGGTGCTTCACCCCTCCACTTT
few	.	TRBV5-6	TRBJ1-6	CASSLWGAGSPLHF	TGTGCCAGCAGCTTGTGGGGGGCCGGATCACCCCTCCACTTT
few	TRBD2	TRBV5-1	TRBJ2-3	CASSTSRGGIDTQYF	TGCGCCAGCAGCACAAGCCGGGGGGGAATAGATACGCAGTATTTT
few	TRBD1	TRBV4-3	TRBJ2-7	CASSQDRGPYEQYF	TGCGCCAGCAGCCAGGACAGGGGACCCTACGAGCAGTACTTC
.	.	TRBV5-1	TRBJ2-2	CASSFSLGGNGELFF	TGCGCCAGCAGTTTTTCACTAGGGGGGAACGGGGAGCTGTTTTTT
many	.	TRBV2	TRBJ1-1	CASIKQGMAEAFF	TGTGCCAGCATCAAACAGGGTATGGCTGAAGCTTTCTTT
many	TRBD1	TRBV5-4	TRBJ1-6	CASSWTGDSPLHF	TGTGCCAGCAGCTGGACAGGGGATTCACCCCTCCACTTT
.	TRBD2	TRBV9	TRBJ2-3	CASSGWTSGPTDTQYF	TGTGCCAGCAGCGGTTGGACTAGCGGACCCACAGATACGCAGTATTTT
.	.	TRBV30	TRBJ2-2	CAWSVDGVRELFF	TGTGCCTGGAGTGTAGACGGGGTCCGGGAGCTGTTTTTT
.	TRBD1	TRBV27	TRBJ2-1	CASRWAGQVANEQFF	TGTGCCAGCCGGTGGGCGGGACAGGTAGCGAATGAGCAGTTCTTC
few	.	TRBV7-8	TRBJ1-5	CASSLGARNQPQHF	TGTGCCAGCAGCTTAGGGGCTCGAAATCAGCCCCAGCATTTT
.	.	TRBV20-1	TRBJ2-2	CSARSQDGAGELFF	TGCAGTGCTAGATCCCAGGATGGCGCCGGGGAGCTGTTTTTT
.	.	TRBV7-2	TRBJ2-1	CASSPRLVKDEQFF	TGTGCCAGCAGCCCAAGACTAGTAAAGGATGAGCAGTTCTTC
.	.	TRBV20-1	TRBJ2-7	CSASQSSYEQYF	TGCAGTGCTAGCCAGAGCTCCTACGAGCAGTACTTC
few	.	TRBV7-9	TRBJ1-2	CASSRRSLRTEHYGYTF	TGTGCCAGCAGCCGACGCTCCCTTAGGACGGAACACTATGGCTACACCTTC
.	.	TRBV5-6	TRBJ2-7	CASSFGRGHYEQYF	TGTGCCAGCAGCTTTGGTAGGGGCCACTACGAGCAGTACTTC
few	.	TRBV10-3	TRBJ2-3	CAIGDSTDTQYF	TGTGCCATAGGGGACTCCACAGATACGCAGTATTTT
few	TRBD1	TRBV9	TRBJ1-5	CASSARYWDRIFYSNQPQHF	TGTGCCAGCAGCGCCCGATATTGGGACAGAATTTTCTATAGCAATCAGCCCCAGCATTTT
.	.	TRBV20-1	TRBJ2-1	CSARIRGAGQFF	TGCAGTGCTAGAATAAGGGGAGCCGGGCAGTTCTTC
few	.	TRBV29-1	TRBJ1-1	CSVRAGTEAFF	TGCAGCGTGAGGGCAGGCACTGAAGCTTTCTTT
once	.	TRBV21-1	TRBJ2-7	CASSKARSGDDEQYF	TGTGCCAGCAGCAAAGCGAGGTCAGGGGACGACGAGCAGTACTTC
.	.	TRBV29-1	TRBJ1-1	CSVEDLWGTEAFF	TGCAGCGTTGAAGATCTTTGGGGAACTGAAGCTTTCTTT
once	TRBD1	TRBV20-1	TRBJ2-7	CSASSRGSNSDEQYF	TGCAGTGCTAGTTCCAGGGGGTCAAACTCGGACGAGCAGTACTTC
.	.	TRBV4-1	TRBJ1-1	CASSQDLWSGNTEAFF	TGCGCCAGCAGCCAAGATCTATGGTCGGGGAACACTGAAGCTTTCTTT
many	TRBD2	TRBV20-1	TRBJ2-7	CSARVMEREYEQYF	TGCAGTGCTAGAGTTATGGAGCGGGAGTACGAGCAGTACTTC
few	.	TRBV20-1	TRBJ2-5	CSGGQSARRSGLSGETQYF	TGCAGTGGTGGGCAAAGTGCTAGAAGGTCAGGCTTGTCGGGAGAGACCCAGTACTTC
.	.	TRBV5-5	TRBJ2-7	CASGLGLLCYEQYF	TGTGCCAGCGGCTTGGGACTCCTCTGCTACGAGCAGTACTTC
.	.	TRBV23-1	TRBJ2-3	CASSFTGVADTQYF	TGCGCCAGCAGTTTTACCGGGGTTGCAGATACGCAGTATTTT
few	TRBD1	TRBV7-2	TRBJ2-4	CASSFGGTGVGKNIQYF	TGTGCCAGCAGCTTTGGCGGGACAGGGGTGGGCAAAAACATTCAGTACTTC
many	TRBD2	TRBV20-1	TRBJ2-5	CSARDQRLAEISYQETQYF	TGCAGTGCTAGAGATCAACGACTAGCGGAGATATCGTACCAAGAGACCCAGTACTTC
many	.	TRBV12-3/TRBV12-4	TRBJ2-7	CASRGSYEQYF	TGTGCCAGCAGGGGGAGCTACGAGCAGTACTTC
.	TRBD2	TRBV4-2	TRBJ2-7	CASSLGASGVRVYEQYF	TGTGCCAGCAGCCTAGGGGCTAGCGGGGTCCGGGTCTACGAGCAGTACTTC
few	.	TRBV20-1	TRBJ2-5	CSASGMGMETQYF	TGCAGTGCTAGCGGGATGGGCATGGAGACCCAGTACTTC
.	TRBD2	TRBV6-2/TRBV6-3	TRBJ2-1	CASSSRGRLGNEQFF	TGTGCCAGCAGTTCCCGCGGGAGGCTAGGGAATGAGCAGTTCTTC
few	.	TRBV6-5	TRBJ2-3	CASSYGALQPTDTQYF	TGTGCCAGCAGTTACGGGGCCCTCCAACCTACAGATACGCAGTATTTT
few	.	TRBV20-1	TRBJ2-7	CSARRGSSSNEQYF	TGCAGTGCTCGGAGAGGTAGCTCGTCCAACGAGCAGTACTTC
few	.	TRBV7-2	TRBJ2-2	CASTLKIRAKNTGELFF	TGTGCCAGCACCCTGAAAATACGGGCCAAAAACACCGGGGAGCTGTTTTTT
.	.	TRBV18	TRBJ2-1	CASSPPYYSALYNEQFF	TGTGCCAGCTCACCACCGTACTACTCCGCACTTTACAATGAGCAGTTCTTC
.	TRBD1	TRBV29-1	TRBJ2-3	CSGQGASFTDTQYF	TGCAGCGGCCAGGGGGCGAGTTTTACAGATACGCAGTATTTT
few	.	TRBV7-9	TRBJ2-3	CASSLGSSGGQDTQYF	TGTGCCAGCAGCTTAGGGAGTAGCGGAGGACAAGATACGCAGTATTTT
.	.	TRBV7-2	TRBJ2-1	CASAWGRGGSVEQFF	TGTGCCAGCGCTTGGGGCCGCGGGGGCAGCGTCGAGCAGTTCTTC
.	.	TRBV29-1	TRBJ2-1	CSVEEGTGSSYNEQFF	TGCAGCGTTGAAGAGGGGACCGGCAGCTCCTACAATGAGCAGTTCTTC
.	.	TRBV6-1	TRBJ2-5	CASSEAGTSGFQETQYF	TGTGCCAGCAGTGAAGCTGGGACATCAGGTTTCCAAGAGACCCAGTACTTC